These 17 T cell receptor beta chains were all obtained from the same sample, sequenced in a study of OX40 agonist ivuxolimab in advanced cancers. The table came from immunoSEQ multiplex PCR; TCRdb's copy has only in-frame clones and leaves some out. The sample has around 30,000 clones; approximately 90% are singletons. Sequenced here: CD4+ or CD8+ T cells sorted from blood, sampled in a trial of the OX40 agonist ivuxolimab. These receptors originate from an adult with an advanced solid tumor such as melanoma, head and neck, liver or kidney cancer.

As to this clone: A far larger clone is one nucleotide away, so this likely arose from a read error. This CDR3 is also generated by other DNA sequences in the sample. The rearrangement uses TRBV4-1 and TRBJ2-1; no reliable D call. Germline CDR1 and CDR2: MGHRA and YSYEKL. This CDR3 contains 13 residues. V dropped 0 bases and J dropped 5 bases, with 5 bases sitting between them. The CDR3 spells CASSQDYNNEQFF. The CDR3 region has the DNA TGCGCCAGCAGCCAAGACTACAACAATGAGCAGTTCTTC.

This chain uses TRBV11-3 with TRBJ2-7, with D perhaps TRBD2 (5 bases). V was shortened by 0 bases and J by 4 bases, with 13 bases between the two germline ends. Germline V lookup: CDR1 SGHNT, CDR2 YENEEA. The CDR3 totals 15 residues. CDR3 nucleotides: TGTGCCAGCAGCTTAGAAATTAGCGCGTCTTACGAGCAGTACTTC. This translates into CASSLEISASYEQYF.

The rearrangement joins TRBV5-1 to TRBJ2-7; TRBD1 matches 9 bases. The CDR3 is 16 residues long. Trimming cost V 4 bases and J 0 bases; bases outside gene matches: 8. The germline CDR1 and CDR2 sequences are SGHRS and YFSETQ. CDR3 nucleotide sequence: TGCGCCAGCAGCGGCAAAGGACAGGGGAGCTCCTACGAGCAGTACTTC. Its translation is CASSGKGQGSSYEQYF.

The chain employs TRBV27 and TRBJ1-2; D remains ambiguous. Trimming took 2 bases from V and 0 from J, leaving 7 bases between them. Germline V gene lookup returns CDR1 MNHEY and CDR2 SMNVEV (reference sequence). The length of the CDR3 is 14 residues. The CDR3 loop reads CASSLDRTNYGYTF. As DNA, the CDR3 is TGTGCCAGCAGTTTAGACCGGACTAACTATGGCTACACCTTC.

The chain joins TRBV19 to TRBJ2-3, with 7 positions matching TRBD2. The germline CDR1 and CDR2 sequences are LNHDA and SQIVND (reference sequence). The ends lost 2 bases at V and 1 base at J; junction bases unmatched: 9. The CDR3 has 17 residues. The CDR3 sequence: CASSIPSAGVGTDTQYF. The CDR3 DNA is TGTGCCAGTAGTATACCCTCGGCGGGAGTGGGCACAGATACGCAGTATTTT.

A remark on this clone: Within the sample, other DNA sequences also encode this same CDR3. The J gene is TRBJ2-7, the V gene TRBV29-1; 11 bases align to TRBD1. The CDR3 runs 13 residues. The V gene's germline CDR1 is SQVTM and CDR2 ANQGSEA. V lost 6 bases to trimming and J lost 2 bases; unmatched junction nucleotides: 3. The CDR3 region has the DNA TGCAGCGTCGGGACAGGGGGGACCTACGAGCAGTACTTC. Residues: CSVGTGGTYEQYF.

The chain recombines TRBV11-3 with TRBJ2-7; unclear D gene. V was pared by 1 base and J by 2 bases, with 12 bases between. Germline assignment: CDR1 SGHNT and CDR2 YENEEA. The CDR3 runs to 15 residues. CDR3 loop: CASSLGGVVTYEQYF. CDR3 bases: TGTGCCAGCAGCTTAGGAGGCGTCGTCACCTACGAGCAGTACTTC. Based on the CDR3 plus reference TRBV11-3 and TRBJ2-7, the full variable domain is EAGVVQSPRYKIIEKKQPVAFWCNPISGHNTLYWYLQNLGQGPELLIRYENEEAVDDSQLPKDRFSAERLKGVDSTLKIQPAELGDSAVYLCASSLGGVVTYEQYFGPGTRLTVT.

This clone was observed once. This sequence joins TRBV4-1 and TRBJ2-3, with D hard to call. In germline, CDR1 is MGHRA, CDR2 YSYEKL. The CDR3 has 15 amino acids. Trimming took off 3 bases at V and 5 bases at J, with 15 bases between the two ends. The CDR3 loop is CASSQKTGTGDTQYF. The CDR3, as DNA: TGCGCCAGCAGCCAGAAGACGGGCACTGGAGATACGCAGTATTTT.

The V call is TRBV9, the J call TRBJ2-2; D not certain. CDR3 size: 15 residues. Germline assignment: CDR1 SGDLS and CDR2 YYNGEE. The V end lost 0 bases, the J end lost 5 bases, and 11 bases lay between the germline ends. This chain's CDR3 is CASSVGSGYTGELFF. CDR3 coding DNA: TGTGCCAGCAGCGTAGGGTCTGGGTATACCGGGGAGCTGTTTTTT.

The rearrangement uses TRBV9 and TRBJ2-1, with D uncertain. Germline-derived CDR1 and CDR2 are SGDLS and YYNGEE. The CDR3 is made up of 15 amino acids. V gave up 4 bases and J gave up 2 bases, with 13 bases separating them. The chain's CDR3 is CASSLASQAYNEQFF. CDR3 sequence (DNA): TGTGCCAGCAGCCTGGCGTCTCAGGCCTACAATGAGCAGTTCTTC.

This chain connects TRBV7-9 to TRBJ1-1; perhaps TRBD1 as D (5 bases). CDR1 and CDR2 (germline): SEHNR, FQNEAQ (reference sequence). The ends were cut back, 0 bases at V and 3 bases at J, with 14 bases in the middle. The length of the CDR3 is 16 residues. The CDR3 loop is CASSLAGAGLDTEAFF. The CDR3 bases are TGTGCCAGCAGCTTAGCGGGAGCAGGGTTGGACACTGAAGCTTTCTTT.

The gene calls are TRBV7-8 and TRBJ2-3; D perhaps matches TRBD2 (5 bases). V was trimmed by 4 bases and J by 10 bases, leaving 18 bases between them. Germline values: CDR1 SGHVS, CDR2 FQNEAQ. The CDR3 extends over 14 amino acids. CDR3 in amino acids: CASSSGEGIGAQYF. The CDR3 DNA sequence: TGTGCCAGCAGCTCCGGGGAAGGGATTGGAGCGCAGTATTTT.

V is TRBV5-1 and J is TRBJ1-1; TRBD1 agrees at 8 bases. The germline V gene has CDR1 SGHRS and CDR2 YFSETQ. V lost 1 base and J lost 2; bases outside the gene matches: 4. The CDR3 length is 15 residues. The CDR3 coding sequence is TGCGCCAGCAGCTTGTTTCAGGGGGCTAACACTGAAGCTTTCTTT. Encoded protein: CASSLFQGANTEAFF.

This chain's CDR3 is CASSTRLAGVGTLTGELFF. The CDR3 coding sequence is TGTGCCAGCAGTACCCGACTAGCGGGAGTTGGAACGCTGACCGGGGAGCTGTTTTTT. The rearrangement uses TRBV27 and TRBJ2-2, with 12 positions matching TRBD2. This CDR3 spans 19 amino acids. Germline V lookup: CDR1 MNHEY, CDR2 SMNVEV (reference sequence). The junction had 15 bases not matched to a gene; V was cut back by 5 bases and J by 5 bases.

This clone showed up just once. This chain joins TRBV9 and TRBJ2-3; 10 bases match TRBD2. The V and J ends lost 0 bases and 1 base, in that order; junction bases with no gene match: 5. The CDR3 has 17 residues. Germline V lookup: CDR1 SGDLS, CDR2 YYNGEE. The CDR3 DNA is TGTGCCAGCAGCGTAGGGACCGGGACTAGCGGCACAGATACGCAGTATTTT. The encoded protein is CASSVGTGTSGTDTQYF.

J is TRBJ2-1 and V is TRBV6-1; D is perhaps TRBD2 (6 bases). V was shortened by 4 bases and J by 0 bases, with 13 bases between the two germline ends. CDR1 MNHNS and CDR2 SASEGT come from the germline V gene. The length of the CDR3 is 16 residues. CDR3 region: CASSARLVDSYNEQFF. CDR3 nucleotide sequence: TGTGCCAGCAGTGCGAGACTAGTAGACTCCTACAATGAGCAGTTCTTC.

This clone occurred once. V and J are TRBV9 and TRBJ2-7, with D possibly being TRBD1 or TRBD2 (5 bases each). The CDR3 consists of 14 residues. Germline V lookup: CDR1 SGDLS, CDR2 YYNGEE. Trimming stripped 4 bases from V and 2 bases from J, with 13 bases between. CDR3 amino acids: CASSPYGTTYEQYF. In DNA, the CDR3 is TGTGCCAGCAGCCCGTACGGGACGACCTACGAGCAGTACTTC.